A selection of T cell receptor beta chains follows, all from one sample in a study of beta chain features in type 1 diabetes. Sequencing was performed with immunoSEQ multiplex PCR; in TCRdb, only in-frame clones are kept and a portion is missing. The sample has nearly 350,000 clones, approximately 9.9% seen once. The sequenced material came from central memory CD4+ T cells from blood. The origin of the receptors is a man aged 25-45 years with type 1 diabetes. CDR3s leave out the opening cysteine and the closing phenylalanine or tryptophan.

TRBV5-1	TRBJ1-2	ASSSGERYGYT
TRBV7-2	TRBJ2-4	ASSLERTSGVNIQY
TRBV5-1	TRBJ2-5	ASSLAPGGRETQY
TRBV5-1	TRBJ2-5	ASSLGISGGEETQY
TRBV13	TRBJ2-7	ASSLGGQGGTYEQY
TRBV6-5	TRBJ1-2	ASSLNSNYGYT
TRBV15	TRBJ1-6	ATSIPRSPLH
TRBV29-1	TRBJ2-7	SVTTSGTVYEQY
TRBV5-1	TRBJ1-6	ASKGGYYNSPLH
TRBV29-1	TRBJ2-1	SGHRDTGEQF
TRBV25-1	TRBJ2-4	ASSESGKVAKNIQY
TRBV5-1	TRBJ1-2	ASSPGGDMGYT
TRBV28	TRBJ2-3	ASRSPANGGTDTQY
TRBV30	TRBJ1-5	AWSTQGGNQPQH
TRBV5-1	TRBJ2-6	ASSLRAGGTSGANVLT
TRBV4-3	TRBJ1-6	ASSQAKDRNSPLH